The T cell receptor (beta chain) described here comes from a study of blood T cell repertoires in COVID-19. About the study: Samples of COVID-19 (acute and convalescent) were obtained from the United States, Italy and Spain. T cells, B-cell-depleted T cells, or PBMCs supplied cDNA or gDNA.

In its sample, this clone was seen a few times. Data came from immunoSEQ multiplex PCR; TCRdb stores just in-frame clones and leaves some out. The profile covers about 230,000 clones, with approximately 84% appearing a single time and approximately 10% taken by the ten largest. Patients of the Seattle cohort, enrolled during active infection, were followed longitudinally. Sequencing used peripheral blood. This sequence originates from a man aged 45-65 years with COVID-19, enrolled during active disease.

The CDR3 spells CASSSVPGQGSQPQHF. CDR3 sequence (DNA): TGTGCCAGCAGCTCGGTCCCGGGACAGGGGAGCCAGCCCCAGCATTTT. The gene calls are TRBV7-9 and TRBJ1-5; the match to TRBD1 covers 10 bases. Trimming took 4 bases from V and 7 from J; bases not matched to a gene: 10. Germline CDR1 SEHNR, CDR2 FQNEAQ (reference sequence). CDR3 length: 16 residues.